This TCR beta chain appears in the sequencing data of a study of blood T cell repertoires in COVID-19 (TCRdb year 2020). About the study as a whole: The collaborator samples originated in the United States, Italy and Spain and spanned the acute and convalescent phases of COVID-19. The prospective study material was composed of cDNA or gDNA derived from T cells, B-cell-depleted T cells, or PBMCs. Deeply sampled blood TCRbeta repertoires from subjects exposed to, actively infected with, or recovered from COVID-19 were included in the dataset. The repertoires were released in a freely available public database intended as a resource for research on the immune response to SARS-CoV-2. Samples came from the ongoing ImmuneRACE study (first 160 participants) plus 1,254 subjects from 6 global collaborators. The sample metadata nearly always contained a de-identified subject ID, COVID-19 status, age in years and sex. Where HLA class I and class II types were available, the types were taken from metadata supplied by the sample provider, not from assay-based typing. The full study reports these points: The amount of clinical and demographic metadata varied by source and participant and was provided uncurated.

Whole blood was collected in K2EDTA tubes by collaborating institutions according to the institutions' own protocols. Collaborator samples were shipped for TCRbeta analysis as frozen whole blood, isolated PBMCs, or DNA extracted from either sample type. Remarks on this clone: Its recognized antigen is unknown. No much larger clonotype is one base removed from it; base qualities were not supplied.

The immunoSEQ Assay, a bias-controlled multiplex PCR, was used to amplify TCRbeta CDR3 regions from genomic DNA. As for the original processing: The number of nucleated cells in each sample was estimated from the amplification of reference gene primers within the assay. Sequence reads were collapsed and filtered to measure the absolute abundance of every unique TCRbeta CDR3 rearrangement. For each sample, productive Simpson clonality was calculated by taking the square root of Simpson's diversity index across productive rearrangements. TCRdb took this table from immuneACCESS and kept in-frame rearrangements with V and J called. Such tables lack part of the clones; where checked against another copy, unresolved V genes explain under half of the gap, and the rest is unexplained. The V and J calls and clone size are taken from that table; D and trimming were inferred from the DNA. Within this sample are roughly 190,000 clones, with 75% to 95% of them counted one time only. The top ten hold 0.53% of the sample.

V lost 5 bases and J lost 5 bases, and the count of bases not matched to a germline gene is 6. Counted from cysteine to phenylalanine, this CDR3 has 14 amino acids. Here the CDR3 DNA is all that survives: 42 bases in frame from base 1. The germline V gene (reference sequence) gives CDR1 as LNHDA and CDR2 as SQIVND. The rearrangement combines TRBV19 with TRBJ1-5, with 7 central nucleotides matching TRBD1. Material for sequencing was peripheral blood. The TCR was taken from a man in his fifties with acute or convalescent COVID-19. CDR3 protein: CASSEDRTDQPQHF. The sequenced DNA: TGTGCCAGTAGTGAGGACAGGACAGATCAGCCCCAGCATTTT.